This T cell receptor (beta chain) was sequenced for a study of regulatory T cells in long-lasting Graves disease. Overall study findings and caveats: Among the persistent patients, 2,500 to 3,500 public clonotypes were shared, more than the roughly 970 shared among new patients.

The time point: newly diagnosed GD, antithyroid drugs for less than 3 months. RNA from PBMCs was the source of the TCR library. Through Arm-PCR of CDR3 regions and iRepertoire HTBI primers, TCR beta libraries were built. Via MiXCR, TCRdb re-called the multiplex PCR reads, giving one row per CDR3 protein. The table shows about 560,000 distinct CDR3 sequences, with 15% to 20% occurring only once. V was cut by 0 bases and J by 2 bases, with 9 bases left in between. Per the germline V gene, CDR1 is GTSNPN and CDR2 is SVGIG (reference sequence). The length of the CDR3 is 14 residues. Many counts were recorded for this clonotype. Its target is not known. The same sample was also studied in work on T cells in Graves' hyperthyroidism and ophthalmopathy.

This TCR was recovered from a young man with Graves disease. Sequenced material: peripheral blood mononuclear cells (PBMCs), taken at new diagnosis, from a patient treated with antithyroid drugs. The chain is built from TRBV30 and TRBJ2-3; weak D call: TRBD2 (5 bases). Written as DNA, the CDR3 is TGTGCCTGGAGTGTTACCGGGAACACAGATACGCAGTATTTT. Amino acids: CAWSVTGNTDTQYF.